The 31 T cell receptor beta chains below were found in one sample sequenced in a study of metastatic and nonmetastatic thyroid tumors. TCRdb reprocessed the PCR reads using MiXCR. The sample has approximately 30,000 clones, 23% seen once; the top ten hold around 2.5%. Nobody among the patients had been given any treatment before thyroid surgery. The specimen sequenced was blood. These receptors all come from a female donor with papillary thyroid cancer or a benign thyroid nodule (not recorded which). Some clones in this sample may be carry-over from other donors' samples.

This clone was picked up many times. The CDR3 sequence is CASSRNHEQFF. The CDR3 DNA is TGTGCCAGCAGCCGGAATCATGAGCAGTTCTTC. The chain employs TRBV3-1 and TRBJ2-1; D not certain. Germline V lookup: CDR1 LGHDT, CDR2 YNNKEL (reference sequence). V dropped 4 bases and J dropped 8 bases, with 6 bases sitting between them. The CDR3 extends over 11 amino acids.

The chain couples TRBV5-1 to TRBJ1-1, with D unresolved. V dropped 5 bases and J dropped 0 bases, with 11 bases sitting between them. The CDR3 covers 14 residues. Germline CDR1 reads SGHRS; CDR2 reads YFSETQ. In nucleotides, the CDR3 is TGCGCCAGCAGGCTGTCCGTGCTGAACACTGAAGCTTTCTTT. It specifies CASRLSVLNTEAFF.

This clone was detected many times. The chain recombines TRBV20-1 with TRBJ2-1; 8 nucleotides match TRBD2. Germline-derived CDR1 and CDR2 are DFQATT and SNEGSKA (reference sequence). Trimming took 2 bases from V and 2 from J; bases not matched to a gene: 5. CDR3 length: 15 amino acids. For the CDR3, the DNA is TGCAGTGCTAGAAGACTAGCGCCCACCTACAATGAGCAGTTCTTC. This translates into CSARRLAPTYNEQFF.

The gene calls are TRBV5-2 and TRBJ2-2; the table's D call, TRBD2, has no DNA check behind it. TRBV5-2 is a pseudogene locus. The CDR3 totals 22 residues. The CDR3 DNA reads TGTGCCAGCAATTCCCCCATACCTCCACTAACTAGCGGGAGGGCCACAATTGGGGAGCTGTTTTTT. Encoded protein: CASNSPIPPLTSGRATIGELFF.

A word on this clone: This CDR3 fails to terminate in the conserved phenylalanine or tryptophan, so it likely reflects a read error. This chain uses TRBV12-3 or TRBV12-4 with TRBJ2-3; no definite D call. V dropped 7 bases and J dropped 10 bases, with 21 bases sitting between them. This CDR3 region has 14 residues. For the CDR3, the DNA is TGTGCCAGCATCCTTTTAGTGACGCTAGTGGCGCAGTATTGT. Residues: CASILLVTLVAQYC.

This clone was seen a handful of times. A read error is possible here, since a much larger clone lies one base away. The rearrangement links TRBV5-4 to TRBJ1-1; 8 positions agree with TRBD1. CDR1 is SGHNT, CDR2 YYREEE, per germline (reference sequence). This CDR3 region has 15 residues. The CDR3 region is CASSKPQGANTDAFF. The CDR3 DNA is TGTGCCAGCAGCAAACCGCAGGGGGCGAACACTGACGCTTTCTTT.

Note on this clone: Germline and junction disagree at one end, which may indicate a read error. CDR3 sequence reads: CVSIRGANPYNEQFF. DNA of the CDR3: TGTGTCAGTATCAGGGGGGCAAACCCCTACAATGAGCAGTTCTTC. The V and J genes are TRBV19 and TRBJ2-1, with D maybe TRBD1 (7 bases). From germline, CDR1 is LNHDA and CDR2 SQIVND (reference sequence). CDR3 length: 15 residues.

This clone is labeled medium-sized. J is TRBJ1-1 and V is TRBV5-1, with D tentatively TRBD1 (6 bases). The V end lost 0 bases, the J end lost 1 base, and 7 bases lay between the germline ends. Per the germline V gene, CDR1 is SGHRS and CDR2 is YFSETQ. The CDR3 has 14 residues. CDR3 sequence: CASSLGTENTEAFF. In DNA, the CDR3 is TGCGCCAGCAGCTTGGGGACAGAGAACACTGAAGCTTTCTTT.

This clone was detected ten times or more. The rearrangement uses TRBV7-9 and TRBJ2-7, with D unresolved. CDR3 length equals 14 residues. CDR1 and CDR2 from the germline V gene are SEHNR and FQNEAQ (reference sequence). Trimming removed 7 bases from V and 2 bases from J, with 15 bases in between. In DNA, the CDR3 is TGTGCCAGCACCAATGGGAACGGACCCTACGAGCAGTACTTC. This codes for CASTNGNGPYEQYF.

The table lists this clone with many counts. The chain has TRBV6-2 or TRBV6-3 and TRBJ2-3, with D unresolved. The CDR3 has 15 amino acids. Germline V gene lookup returns CDR1 MNHEY and CDR2 SVGEGT. The V and J ends lost 7 bases and 4 bases respectively, with 18 bases between them. CDR3 region: CASKWQNPLADTQYF. CDR3 DNA sequence: TGTGCCAGCAAATGGCAAAACCCATTGGCAGATACGCAGTATTTT.

The V and J genes are TRBV6-2 or TRBV6-3 and TRBJ2-5, with TRBD1 identical over 9 bases. Germline CDR1 MNHEY, CDR2 SVGEGT. V gave up 4 bases and J gave up 4 bases; unmatched junction bases: 4. The CDR3 sequence is 14 residues long. The CDR3 DNA sequence: TGTGCCAGCAGTTCGAGACAGGGGGTAGAGACCCAGTACTTC. This encodes CASSSRQGVETQYF.

This clone was counted many times. The V gene is TRBV7-2, the J gene TRBJ1-1; TRBD1 might be the D (5 bases). CDR1 is SGHTA, CDR2 FQGNSA, per germline. The CDR3 sequence is 14 residues long. V was cut by 4 bases and J by 8 bases, with 17 bases left in between. The CDR3 DNA reads TGTGCCAGCAGCTACGTCCGGGGCAGTTTAGAAGCTTTCTTT. Amino acid sequence: CASSYVRGSLEAFF.

This clone appeared many times. J is TRBJ2-5 and V is TRBV19; 11 bases map to TRBD2. The CDR3 runs 15 residues. V lost 3 bases to trimming and J lost 5 bases; unmatched junction nucleotides: 5. The germline V gene has CDR1 LNHDA and CDR2 SQIVND (reference sequence). The CDR3 sequence is CASSITSGSLETQYF. In nucleotides, the CDR3 is TGTGCCAGTAGTATTACTAGCGGGAGTCTTGAGACCCAGTACTTC.

The chain recombines TRBV6-2 or TRBV6-3 with TRBJ2-7; D might be TRBD1 (6 bases). The CDR3 consists of 12 residues. Trimming shortened V by 4 bases and J by 6 bases, and 10 bases separated the two germline ends. Looked up from germline, CDR1 is MNHEY and CDR2 is SVGEGT. DNA for the CDR3: TGTGCCAGCAGTTTAGGGACAAGCGAGCAGTACTTC. It encodes CASSLGTSEQYF.

This rearrangement joins TRBV6-1 to TRBJ1-2; a possible D gene is TRBD1 (6 bases). The CDR3 covers 15 residues. V was trimmed by 4 bases and J by 3 bases, leaving 15 bases between them. Germline V gene lookup returns CDR1 MNHNS and CDR2 SASEGT. The CDR3 coding sequence is TGTGCCAGCAGTGTTGGCAGGGGTTATGACTATGGCTACACCTTC. This translates into CASSVGRGYDYGYTF.

This clone was picked up many times. The chain joins TRBV28 to TRBJ1-4; TRBD1 matches 8 bases. The CDR3 is made up of 20 amino acids. Trimming removed 10 bases from V and 1 base from J; junction bases left unmatched: 23. Germline V gene sequence: CDR1 MDHEN, CDR2 SYDVKM. The chain's CDR3 is CANHDRGVENRGGTNEKLFF. The DNA of the CDR3 is TGTGCCAACCATGACAGGGGCGTAGAGAATAGAGGTGGAACTAATGAAAAACTGTTTTTT.

There are a few counts of this clone. The rearrangement uses TRBV28 and TRBJ1-5; perhaps TRBD1 as D (5 bases). V shed 3 bases and J shed 0 bases, with 12 bases lying between them. The germline CDR1 and CDR2 sequences are MDHEN and SYDVKM. The CDR3 runs 16 residues. The CDR3 region is CASSFRGSLSNQPQHF. For the CDR3, the DNA is TGTGCCAGCAGTTTTCGGGGCTCCCTTAGCAATCAGCCCCAGCATTTT.

This clone was seen repeatedly, ten times or more. The chain links TRBV20-1 to TRBJ2-1, with D unresolved. Germline V gene lookup returns CDR1 DFQATT and CDR2 SNEGSKA (reference sequence). V lost 0 bases and J 5 bases, leaving 17 bases between the germline ends. The CDR3 sequence is 16 residues long. The CDR3 bases are TGCAGTGCTAGAGATAGTGGCCCCGCCCCAAACAATGAGCAGTTCTTC. This gives the protein CSARDSGPAPNNEQFF.

The J gene is TRBJ2-1, the V gene TRBV19; 7 bases line up with TRBD1. Germline V lookup: CDR1 LNHDA, CDR2 SQIVND (reference sequence). The CDR3 loop spans 15 amino acids. J lost 5 bases, V lost 3 bases, and 7 bases had no gene match. The CDR3 region has the DNA TGTGCCAGTAGTATGGACAGGTCTGGGCACAATGAGCAGTTCTTC. It encodes CASSMDRSGHNEQFF.

As to this clone: Relative to the germline gene, one junction end is altered; a read error may explain this. The rearrangement uses TRBV2 and TRBJ1-5; TRBD1 is a possible D gene (5 bases). In germline, CDR1 is SNHLY, CDR2 FYNNEI. The CDR3 is 17 residues long. The CDR3 is CASSPNPGLPPGQTQRF. The CDR3 nucleotides are TGTGCCAGCAGCCCGAACCCGGGACTACCACCGGGCCAGACCCAGCGTTTT.

The J gene is TRBJ1-2, the V gene TRBV9; D unresolved. With 0 bases removed from V and 6 bases from J, the gap between germline ends came to 18 bases. CDR3 length: 16 amino acids. The V gene's germline CDR1 is SGDLS and CDR2 YYNGEE. The CDR3 protein is CASSVEYRTTGNGYTF. The CDR3 region has the DNA TGTGCCAGCAGCGTAGAGTACCGGACGACGGGTAATGGCTACACCTTC.

This clone was counted ten times or more. This sequence may be a read error, since a much larger clone differs from it by one base. The rearrangement links TRBV2 to TRBJ2-1, with unresolved D. Germline V gives CDR1 SNHLY, CDR2 FYNNEI. This CDR3 contains 12 residues. V was shortened by 3 bases and J by 9 bases, with 9 bases between the two germline ends. CDR3 residues: CASSERRCEQFF. The DNA for the CDR3 is TGTGCCAGCAGTGAGAGGAGATGTGAGCAGTTCTTC.

This clone was seen repeatedly, ten times or more. The rearrangement joins TRBV19 to TRBJ1-4, with D uncertain. V was cut by 3 bases and J by 9 bases, with 17 bases left in between. Germline loops: CDR1 LNHDA, CDR2 SQIVND (reference sequence). The CDR3 has 15 residues. The chain's CDR3 is CASSIFPSQIQKLFF. The DNA for the CDR3 is TGTGCCAGTAGTATTTTCCCCAGCCAAATCCAAAAACTGTTTTTT.

This clone is medium-sized. The chain carries TRBV6-2 or TRBV6-3 and TRBJ1-3, with 7 bases identical to TRBD1. Germline CDR1 reads MNHEY; CDR2 reads SVGEGT. The CDR3 runs to 15 residues. J gave up 11 bases and V 2 bases, and 12 bases lay outside the gene matches. CDR3 loop: CASSYDGTVTLPIYF. CDR3 in DNA: TGTGCCAGCAGTTACGACGGGACAGTCACTCTCCCCATATATTTT.

This clone came up many times. Other DNA sequences in the sample encode the same CDR3. The genes are TRBV19 and TRBJ2-5; D is possibly TRBD2 (6 bases). The CDR3 loop spans 14 amino acids. The germline gives CDR1 LNHDA, CDR2 SQIVND (reference sequence). V was cut by 5 bases and J by 3 bases, with 13 bases left in between. The DNA of the CDR3 is TGTGCCAGTAGTGGGGTGCGCGGGAAAGAGACCCAGTACTTC. Its protein is CASSGVRGKETQYF.

The chain is built from TRBV19 and TRBJ2-3, with 7 positions matching TRBD2. This CDR3 region has 16 residues. With V trimmed by 4 bases and J by 2 bases, 9 bases remained unmatched. CDR1 is LNHDA, CDR2 SQIVND, per germline (reference sequence). CDR3: CASSTPGGRNTDTQYF. The CDR3 bases are TGTGCCAGTAGTACCCCGGGAGGACGGAACACAGATACGCAGTATTTT. The complete variable domain, with remaining parts taken from reference TRBV19 and TRBJ2-3, reads DGGITQSPKYLFRKEGQNVTLSCEQNLNHDAMYWYRQDPGQGLRLIYYSQIVNDFQKGDIAEGYSVSREKKESFPLTVTSAQKNPTAFYLCASSTPGGRNTDTQYFGPGTRLTVL.

This clone was detected only a few times. The rearrangement links TRBV24-1 to TRBJ2-5; 7 nucleotides match TRBD1. Germline V CDR1 and CDR2: KGHDR, SFDVKD. J was trimmed by 5 bases and V by 3 bases; bases with no gene match: 8. The CDR3 consists of 15 residues. The CDR3 DNA is TGTGCCACCAGTGATCTTCGAGGGGGCGAGGAGACCCAGTACTTC. It yields the protein CATSDLRGGEETQYF.

This clone was detected only once. This chain's CDR3 is CASNPCSGSNQPQHF. The CDR3 coding sequence is TGTGCCAGCAACCCGTGCAGTGGGTCCAATCAGCCCCAGCATTTT. The chain carries TRBV28 and TRBJ1-5; D unresolved. CDR1 MDHEN and CDR2 SYDVKM come from the germline V gene. This CDR3 comprises 15 residues. V was cut by 7 bases and J by 3 bases, with 16 bases left in between.

Many counts were recorded for this clone. The chain joins TRBV20-1 to TRBJ2-7; TRBD1 might be the D (6 bases). V lost 1 base and J 4 bases, leaving 8 bases between the germline ends. Germline values: CDR1 DFQATT, CDR2 SNEGSKA (reference sequence). The CDR3 is 12 residues long. Here the CDR3 DNA reads TGCAGTGCTAGAGCCCAGGGGTACGAGCAGTACTTC. The encoded protein is CSARAQGYEQYF.

In its sample, this clone was seen many times. V usage is TRBV20-1 and J usage is TRBJ2-5; D perhaps matches TRBD1 (6 bases). This CDR3 has 16 residues. The germline V gene has CDR1 DFQATT and CDR2 SNEGSKA (reference sequence). V lost 5 bases and J 5 bases, leaving 24 bases between the germline ends. The CDR3 DNA reads as TGCAGTGCTCAGAGCAGACCACAGGGCGACGGGGAGACCCAGTACTTC. Its translation is CSAQSRPQGDGETQYF.

This clone was recorded at least ten times. V and J are TRBV7-2 and TRBJ2-5; D might be TRBD2 (6 bases). Germline V lookup: CDR1 SGHTA, CDR2 FQGNSA. CDR3 size: 15 residues. Trimming removed 1 base at V and 4 bases at J, with 13 bases between. CDR3 nucleotide sequence: TGTGCCAGCAGCTTAGTTCAAACGGGAGCAGAGACCCAGTACTTC. This encodes CASSLVQTGAETQYF.